The 26 T cell receptor beta chains presented below share a single source sample, sequenced in a study of beta chain features in type 1 diabetes. Notes on the study in general: TCRB CDR3s from Type 1 diabetes patients were moderately but significantly shorter in all four CD4+ subsets.

These TCRs' antigens remain unknown. Isolated RNA was reverse transcribed in full, so expressed TCRB transcripts were sequenced. The table came from immunoSEQ multiplex PCR; TCRdb's copy has only in-frame clones and leaves some out. The sample carries around 710,000 clones, around an eighth recorded once. What was sequenced was naive CD4+ T cells from blood. These receptors were taken from a man in his thirties or forties with type 1 diabetes.

The rearrangement joins TRBV5-4 to TRBJ2-2, with 8 bases that match TRBD1. Germline V CDR1 and CDR2: SGHNT, YYREEE (reference sequence). CDR3 length: 14 amino acids. The trim removed 0 bases at V and 9 bases at J, leaving 4 bases unmatched. CDR3 residues: CASSLVTGDRELFF. The CDR3 DNA reads TGTGCCAGCAGCTTGGTGACAGGGGATAGGGAGCTGTTTTTT.

A few counts support this clone. V usage is TRBV7-2 and J usage is TRBJ1-3; possibly TRBD1 for D (6 bases). Germline V gene sequence: CDR1 SGHTA, CDR2 FQGNSA. V was clipped by 4 bases and J by 4 bases, with 8 bases between them. The CDR3 is 13 amino acids. The CDR3 region is CASSYGQGNTIYF. CDR3 sequence (DNA): TGTGCCAGCAGCTATGGACAGGGAAACACCATATATTTT.

This clone was found a few times. The rearrangement uses TRBV5-1 and TRBJ2-2; either TRBD1 or TRBD2 may fit D (5 bases each). Germline V gene data show CDR1 as SGHRS and CDR2 as YFSETQ. The CDR3 length is 14 residues. V lost 0 bases, J lost 5 bases, and 8 bases lay in between. The CDR3 is CASSLAGATGELFF. The CDR3 region has the DNA TGCGCCAGCAGCTTGGCCGGGGCGACCGGGGAGCTGTTTTTT.

V usage is TRBV28 and J usage is TRBJ1-4, with D maybe TRBD1 (5 bases). The CDR3 runs 15 residues. The V and J ends lost 8 bases and 3 bases respectively, with 16 bases between them. Germline V gene data show CDR1 as MDHEN and CDR2 as SYDVKM. This CDR3 is CASGLGTDANEKLFF. The CDR3 coding sequence is TGTGCCAGCGGCCTCGGGACCGACGCTAATGAAAAACTGTTTTTT.

V is TRBV30 and J is TRBJ1-2, with a tentative D call TRBD1 (5 bases). The length of the CDR3 is 14 residues. CDR1 GTSNPN and CDR2 SVGIG come from the germline V gene (reference sequence). Trimming shortened V by 0 bases and J by 8 bases, and 16 bases separated the two germline ends. CDR3 DNA: TGTGCCTGGAGTGTACATGGAGGGGAGGCCGGCTACACCTTC. Translation gives CAWSVHGGEAGYTF.

The chain employs TRBV4-3 and TRBJ1-6, with a tentative D call TRBD1 (5 bases). Deletions cut 1 base from V and 7 bases from J, with 14 bases between. The CDR3 loop spans 16 amino acids. The germline V gene has CDR1 LGHNA and CDR2 YSLEER. The CDR3 DNA sequence: TGCGCCAGCAGCCAAGTTGGGGCAGGACCCAATTCACCCCTCCACTTT. It encodes CASSQVGAGPNSPLHF.

The chain uses TRBV29-1 and TRBJ2-3; D is undetermined. The CDR3 sequence is 11 residues long. V lost 7 bases and J lost 4, with 9 bases in between. Germline CDR1 reads SQVTM; CDR2 reads ANQGSEA. The CDR3 here is CSAAGPDTQYF. CDR3 sequence (DNA): TGCAGCGCTGCCGGACCAGATACGCAGTATTTT.

This chain links TRBV27 with TRBJ2-7; 7 bases are a match to TRBD2. V was clipped by 3 bases and J by 2 bases; unmatched bases: 4. This CDR3 has 14 residues. Germline CDR1 and CDR2: MNHEY and SMNVEV (reference sequence). The CDR3 bases are TGTGCCAGCAGTTTTACAGGACTAGCCTACGAGCAGTACTTC. As protein: CASSFTGLAYEQYF.

There are a few counts of this clone. The V gene is TRBV4-3, the J gene TRBJ2-7; tentative D call: TRBD1 (6 bases). Trimming took 5 bases from V and 0 from J, leaving 20 bases between them. Germline CDR1 reads LGHNA; CDR2 reads YSLEER. The CDR3 loop spans 17 amino acids. The CDR3 sequence: CASSSSLLRTVSYEQYF. The DNA of the CDR3 is TGCGCCAGCAGCTCTAGTCTACTCAGGACAGTCTCCTACGAGCAGTACTTC.

This chain uses TRBV4-3 with TRBJ1-2, with a tentative D call TRBD1 (6 bases). The CDR3 length is 17 residues. CDR1 is LGHNA and CDR2 is YSLEER in the germline V gene. V dropped 4 bases and J dropped 1 base, with 19 bases sitting between them. CDR3 protein: CASSPSSGTPINYGYTF. The CDR3 nucleotides read TGCGCCAGCAGCCCAAGTTCCGGGACACCGATTAACTATGGCTACACCTTC.

The chain carries TRBV5-4 and TRBJ2-6; D ambiguous. The germline V gene has CDR1 SGHNT and CDR2 YYREEE (reference sequence). Trimming shortened V by 0 bases and J by 0 bases, and 16 bases separated the two germline ends. The CDR3 totals 19 residues. The CDR3 DNA reads TGTGCCAGCAGCTTGGGTGGTCGGGTGGAGAGCTCTGGGGCCAACGTCCTGACTTTC. Translated, it gives CASSLGGRVESSGANVLTF.

This clone appeared a few times. V is TRBV9 and J is TRBJ2-2, with 10 bases lining up with TRBD1. Germline V gene data show CDR1 as SGDLS and CDR2 as YYNGEE. Trimming cost V 3 bases and J 7 bases; bases outside gene matches: 12. The CDR3 totals 17 residues. CDR3 residues: CASSAYPGQGKGGELFF. DNA of the CDR3: TGTGCCAGCAGCGCCTATCCGGGACAGGGGAAGGGCGGGGAGCTGTTTTTT.

The rearrangement links TRBV4-2 to TRBJ2-1; no definite D call. The CDR3 spans 16 residues. The V gene lost 0 bases and the J gene lost 1 base, with 10 bases spanning the gap. In germline, CDR1 is LGHNA, CDR2 YNFKEQ. The CDR3 bases are TGTGCCAGCAGCCAAGATGGAACGTCGTCCTACAATGAGCAGTTCTTC. Translating gives CASSQDGTSSYNEQFF.

This chain connects TRBV5-1 to TRBJ1-3, with 7 bases fitting TRBD1. The germline CDR1 and CDR2 sequences are SGHRS and YFSETQ. The CDR3 runs 14 residues. The junction had 4 bases not matched to a gene; V was cut back by 0 bases and J by 7 bases. As DNA, the CDR3 is TGCGCCAGCAGCTTGGGGGACAGATGGAACACCATATATTTT. Residues: CASSLGDRWNTIYF.

CDR3 bases: TGTGCCACCAGCGGAAGGATGCCCCGCGAGACCCAGTACTTC. Translating gives CATSGRMPRETQYF. V usage is TRBV15 and J usage is TRBJ2-5, with unresolved D. V lost 5 bases, J lost 5 bases, and 15 bases lay in between. Looked up from germline, CDR1 is LNHNV and CDR2 is YYDKDF (reference sequence). This CDR3 has 14 amino acids.

This clone occurred a few times. The rearrangement uses TRBV7-2 and TRBJ2-1; a weak D match, TRBD1 (5 bases). Deletions cut 5 bases from V and 12 bases from J, with 17 bases between. Germline assignment: CDR1 SGHTA and CDR2 FQGNSA. The CDR3 is 13 residues long. The CDR3 here is CASSVQDRPAQFF. CDR3 DNA sequence: TGTGCCAGCAGCGTACAAGACAGACCGGCGCAGTTCTTC.

This chain connects TRBV4-3 to TRBJ1-5; D remains unclear. The germline V gene encodes CDR1 LGHNA and CDR2 YSLEER. CDR3 length: 16 residues. V was pared by 1 base and J by 3 bases, with 13 bases between. The CDR3 loop reads CASSQGPQATNQPQHF. The CDR3 DNA is TGCGCCAGCAGCCAAGGTCCGCAGGCTACCAATCAGCCCCAGCATTTT.

As for this clone: One junction end does not reproduce the germline sequence, and a read error may be involved. This CDR3 reads CASSPMGLAGTYEQYF. Here the CDR3 DNA reads TGCGCCAGCAGCCCTATGGGACTAGCGGGAACCTACGAGCAGTACTTC. The chain has TRBV5-4 and TRBJ2-7; 13 nucleotides agree with TRBD2. There are 16 residues in the CDR3. CDR1 and CDR2 (germline): SGHNT, YYREEE (reference sequence).

The chain carries TRBV7-8 and TRBJ2-1, with 10 positions matching TRBD1. Germline values: CDR1 SGHVS, CDR2 FQNEAQ. CDR3 length: 13 amino acids. Trimming removed 4 bases from V and 10 bases from J; junction bases left unmatched: 4. CDR3 residues: CASSSGTGDEQFF. The CDR3 DNA reads as TGTGCCAGCAGCTCCGGGACAGGGGACGAGCAGTTCTTC. Using reference TRBV7-8 and TRBJ2-1 for the parts outside the CDR3, the full variable domain is GAGVSQSPRYKVAKRGQDVALRCDPISGHVSLFWYQQALGQGPEFLTYFQNEAQLDKSGLPSDRFFAERPEGSVSTLKIQRTQQEDSAVYLCASSSGTGDEQFFGPGTRLTVL.

The rearrangement joins TRBV11-2 to TRBJ2-4; 8 nucleotides agree with TRBD2. Germline loops: CDR1 SGHAT, CDR2 FQNNGV. The CDR3 has 11 residues. V lost 1 base, J lost 14 bases, and 1 base stayed unmatched. CDR3 sequence reads: CASSLGREEYF. CDR3 DNA: TGTGCCAGCAGCTTAGGGCGGGAGGAGTACTTC.

This clone was recorded a few times. This chain links TRBV25-1 with TRBJ2-1; 7 positions match TRBD1. There are 15 residues in the CDR3. V was pared by 4 bases and J by 9 bases, with 12 bases of the junction left unmatched. Per the germline V gene, CDR1 is MGHDK and CDR2 is SYGVNS. The CDR3 region has the DNA TGTGCCAGCAGTGCCTTATCAACAGGGGTCCCTGAGCAGTTCTTC. This encodes CASSALSTGVPEQFF.

This clone has a handful of counts. This sequence joins TRBV28 and TRBJ2-4; D remains unclear. Trimming took off 5 bases at V and 1 base at J, with 6 bases between the two ends. The CDR3 is 13 amino acids. Germline assignment: CDR1 MDHEN and CDR2 SYDVKM. The DNA for the CDR3 is TGTGCCAGCAGTCCCCCTGCCAAAAACATTCAGTACTTC. This codes for CASSPPAKNIQYF. The full variable domain, in which reference TRBV28 and TRBJ2-4 provide the parts outside the CDR3, is DVKVTQSSRYLVKRTGEKVFLECVQDMDHENMFWYRQDPGLGLRLIYFSYDVKMKEKGDIPEGYSVSREKKERFSLILESASTNQTSMYLCASSPPAKNIQYFGAGTRLSVL.

The J gene is TRBJ1-3, the V gene TRBV7-6; D not resolved. The CDR3 is 16 residues long. Germline V gene lookup returns CDR1 SGHVS and CDR2 FNYEAQ. Trimming took 2 bases from V and 4 from J, leaving 15 bases between them. CDR3 DNA sequence: TGTGCCAGCAGCTTATTGGGAATGACGGAGGGAAACACCATATATTTT. Translated: CASSLLGMTEGNTIYF.

This clone came up a few times. V usage is TRBV6-6 and J usage is TRBJ1-5, with D hard to call. The germline V gene encodes CDR1 MNHNY and CDR2 SVGAGI (reference sequence). The CDR3 is 9 residues long. The CDR3 is CAASQPQHF. Here the CDR3 DNA reads TGTGCAGCCAGCCAGCCCCAGCATTTT.

This clone came up a few times. The rearrangement links TRBV9 to TRBJ1-4; D might be TRBD1 (5 bases). Germline V gene lookup returns CDR1 SGDLS and CDR2 YYNGEE. The CDR3 contains 17 residues. V shed 3 bases and J shed 1 base, with 16 bases lying between them. The CDR3 bases are TGTGCCAGCAGCGCCACTGACAGCCGGGGAACTAATGAAAAACTGTTTTTT. Residues: CASSATDSRGTNEKLFF.

The chain combines TRBV15 with TRBJ1-5; D uncertain. Trimming shortened V by 4 bases and J by 4 bases, and 8 bases separated the two germline ends. Germline assignment: CDR1 LNHNV and CDR2 YYDKDF (reference sequence). The CDR3 runs to 13 residues. The CDR3 coding sequence is TGTGCCACCAGCACAGAAACAAATCAGCCCCAGCATTTT. Its protein product is CATSTETNQPQHF.